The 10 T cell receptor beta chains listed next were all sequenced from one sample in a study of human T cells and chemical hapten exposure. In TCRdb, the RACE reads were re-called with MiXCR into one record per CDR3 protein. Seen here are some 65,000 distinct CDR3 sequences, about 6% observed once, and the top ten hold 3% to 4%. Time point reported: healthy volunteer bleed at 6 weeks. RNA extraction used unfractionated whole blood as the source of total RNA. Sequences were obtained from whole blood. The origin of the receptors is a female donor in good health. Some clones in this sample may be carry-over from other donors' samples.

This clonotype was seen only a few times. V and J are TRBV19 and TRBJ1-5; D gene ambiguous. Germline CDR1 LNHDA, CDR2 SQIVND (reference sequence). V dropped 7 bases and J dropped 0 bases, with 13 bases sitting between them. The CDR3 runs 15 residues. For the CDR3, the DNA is TGTGCCAGTACCCCCCGAAGGGTTAGCAATCAGCCCCAGCATTTT. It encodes CASTPRRVSNQPQHF.

CDR3 in DNA: TGTGCCAGCAGTTTAGGGGCAGGGATCGGCTTACGTTTCGAAGCTTTCTTT. This encodes CASSLGAGIGLRFEAFF. The chain joins TRBV28 to TRBJ1-1; D perhaps matches TRBD1 (5 bases). Germline CDR1 MDHEN, CDR2 SYDVKM. V was cut by 2 bases and J by 8 bases, with 24 bases left in between. The CDR3 totals 17 residues. Based on the CDR3 plus reference TRBV28 and TRBJ1-1, the full variable domain is DVKVTQSSRYLVKRTGEKVFLECVQDMDHENMFWYRQDPGLGLRLIYFSYDVKMKEKGDIPEGYSVSREKKERFSLILESASTNQTSMYLCASSLGAGIGLRFEAFFGQGTRLTVV.

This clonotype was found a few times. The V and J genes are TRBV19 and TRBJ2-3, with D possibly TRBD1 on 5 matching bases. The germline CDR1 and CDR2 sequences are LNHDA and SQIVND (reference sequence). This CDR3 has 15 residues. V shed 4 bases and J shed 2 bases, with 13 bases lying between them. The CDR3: CASSTGQRATDTQYF. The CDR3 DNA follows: TGTGCCAGTAGTACAGGGCAAAGGGCCACAGATACGCAGTATTTT.

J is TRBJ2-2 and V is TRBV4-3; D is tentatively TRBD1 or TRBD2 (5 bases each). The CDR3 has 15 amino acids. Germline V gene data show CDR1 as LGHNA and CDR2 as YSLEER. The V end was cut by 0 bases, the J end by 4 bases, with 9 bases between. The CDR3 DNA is TGCGCCAGCAGCCAAGATGGGGGATTCACCGGGGAGCTGTTTTTT. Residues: CASSQDGGFTGELFF.

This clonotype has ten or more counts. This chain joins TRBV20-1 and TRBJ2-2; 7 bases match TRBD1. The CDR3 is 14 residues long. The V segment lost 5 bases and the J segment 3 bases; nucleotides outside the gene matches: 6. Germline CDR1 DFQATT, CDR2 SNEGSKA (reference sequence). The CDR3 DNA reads TGCAGTGCTCCAACTGGGACAGACACCGGGGAGCTGTTTTTT. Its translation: CSAPTGTDTGELFF.

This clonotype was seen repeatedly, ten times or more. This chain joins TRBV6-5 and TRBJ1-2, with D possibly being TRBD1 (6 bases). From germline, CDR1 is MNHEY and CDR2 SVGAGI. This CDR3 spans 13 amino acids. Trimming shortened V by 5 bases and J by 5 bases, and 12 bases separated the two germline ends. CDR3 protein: CASSPGAGYGYTF. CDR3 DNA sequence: TGTGCCAGCAGTCCAGGGGCAGGGTATGGCTACACCTTC.

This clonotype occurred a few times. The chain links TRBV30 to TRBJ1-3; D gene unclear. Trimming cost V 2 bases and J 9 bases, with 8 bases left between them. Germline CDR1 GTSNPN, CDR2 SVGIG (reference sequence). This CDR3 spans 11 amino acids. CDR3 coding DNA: TGTGCCTGGAGTTCCTCCGTCACCATATATTTT. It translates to CAWSSSVTIYF.

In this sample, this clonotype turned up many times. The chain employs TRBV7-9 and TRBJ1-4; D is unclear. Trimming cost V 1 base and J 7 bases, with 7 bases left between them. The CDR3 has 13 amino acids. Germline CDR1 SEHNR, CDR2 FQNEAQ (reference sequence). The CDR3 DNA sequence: TGTGCCAGCAGCTTAGTCGGCGGTGAAAAACTGTTTTTT. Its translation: CASSLVGGEKLFF.

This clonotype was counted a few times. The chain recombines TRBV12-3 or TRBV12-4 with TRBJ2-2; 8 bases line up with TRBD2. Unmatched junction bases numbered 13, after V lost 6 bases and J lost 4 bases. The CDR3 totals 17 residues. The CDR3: CASSRRPGLVSTGELFF. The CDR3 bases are TGTGCCAGCAGCCGGCGACCGGGACTAGTAAGCACCGGGGAGCTGTTTTTT.

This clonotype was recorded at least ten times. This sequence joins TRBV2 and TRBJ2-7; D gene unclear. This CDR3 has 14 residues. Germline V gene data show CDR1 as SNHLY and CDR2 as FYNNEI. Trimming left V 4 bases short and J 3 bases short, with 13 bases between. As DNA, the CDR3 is TGTGCCAGCAGTGTAGGGCACGCTTTCTACGAGCAGTACTTC. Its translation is CASSVGHAFYEQYF.